These T cell receptor beta chains were read from a single sample in a study of CD8 T cells in Susac syndrome. In TCRdb, the immunoSEQ multiplex PCR reads were re-called with MiXCR into one record per CDR3 protein. The profile shows roughly 150,000 distinct CDR3 sequences, just over 90% of them singletons. The material sequenced was CD4+ T cells from PBMCs. The receptors derive from a human donor in good health. The CDR3 runs from the conserved cysteine through the conserved F or W. The D gene is left open where the match is weak. Size tells how often a clone was seen (once, few, many) or the class of an expanded clone, and some rows leave it out.

d_gene	v_gene	j_gene	abundance	CDR3aa	CDR3nt
NA	TRBV6-1	TRBJ1-2	NA	CASSEARAHYGYTF	TGTGCCAGCAGTGAAGCGCGGGCACACTATGGCTACACCTTC
NA	TRBV5-6	TRBJ1-6	NA	CASRHRDSPLHF	TGTGCCAGCAGACACAGGGACTCACCCCTCCACTTT
NA	TRBV20-1	TRBJ1-1	NA	CSARDRSRGNTEAFF	TGCAGTGCTAGAGATAGGAGCAGGGGGAACACTGAAGCTTTCTTT
TRBD2	TRBV5-4	TRBJ2-5	NA	CASSLPLAGVQETQYF	TGTGCCAGCAGCTTGCCACTAGCGGGGGTTCAAGAGACCCAGTACTTC
TRBD2	TRBV7-2	TRBJ2-7	NA	CASSPLAGGDEQYF	TGTGCCAGCAGCCCACTCGCGGGGGGTGATGAGCAGTACTTC
NA	TRBV6-6	TRBJ2-3	NA	CASSYSPYTDTQYF	TGTGCCAGCAGTTACTCTCCCTACACAGATACGCAGTATTTT
TRBD1	TRBV5-6	TRBJ1-2	NA	CASSRGQGEGYTF	TGTGCCAGCAGCCGAGGACAGGGTGAAGGCTACACCTTC
NA	TRBV29-1	TRBJ2-1	NA	CSVEVRAQSNEQFF	TGCAGCGTTGAGGTTCGAGCGCAGAGCAATGAGCAGTTCTTC
TRBD1	TRBV29-1	TRBJ2-3	NA	CSERGQTDTQYF	TGCAGCGAGAGGGGGCAAACAGATACGCAGTATTTT
NA	TRBV27	TRBJ2-7	NA	CASSLLFYEQYF	TGTGCCAGCAGTCTCCTTTTCTACGAGCAGTACTTC
NA	TRBV20-1	TRBJ2-1	NA	CSATRPSNEQFF	TGCAGTGCTACCAGGCCCTCCAATGAGCAGTTCTTC
NA	TRBV12-3/TRBV12-4	TRBJ2-7	NA	CASSSYGGAYEQYF	TGTGCCAGCAGTTCCTATGGAGGGGCCTACGAGCAGTACTTC
NA	TRBV4-2	TRBJ1-1	once	CASSQGTVGTEAFF	TGTGCCAGCAGCCAGGGGACGGTGGGGACTGAAGCTTTCTTT
NA	TRBV6-6	TRBJ1-5	NA	CASSYPTVISNQPQHF	TGTGCCAGCAGTTATCCGACAGTGATTAGCAATCAGCCCCAGCATTTT
TRBD2	TRBV29-1	TRBJ2-3	NA	CSVEDGLAGGTDTQYF	TGCAGCGTTGAAGATGGGCTAGCGGGGGGGACGGATACGCAGTATTTT
TRBD2	TRBV12-3/TRBV12-4	TRBJ2-7	NA	CASSLRTSGGGYEQYF	TGTGCCAGCAGTTTAAGGACTAGCGGGGGAGGCTACGAGCAGTACTTC
NA	TRBV29-1	TRBJ1-2	NA	CSVERGAGYGYTF	TGCAGCGTTGAAAGGGGGGCTGGCTATGGCTACACCTTC
NA	TRBV12-3/TRBV12-4	TRBJ2-1	NA	CASSPGLQTNEQFF	TGTGCCAGCAGCCCCGGTTTGCAGACGAATGAGCAGTTCTTC
TRBD1	TRBV12-5	TRBJ2-2	NA	CASSGQYTGELFF	TGTGCTAGTTCGGGACAGTACACCGGGGAGCTGTTTTTT
NA	TRBV9	TRBJ1-6	NA	CASSALSDSPLHF	TGTGCCAGCAGCGCCCTTTCGGATTCACCCCTCCACTTT
TRBD1	TRBV2	TRBJ2-5	NA	CASIAGGGLETQYF	TGTGCCAGCATTGCAGGGGGCGGCTTGGAGACCCAGTACTTC
NA	TRBV29-1	TRBJ1-3	NA	CSVGAGGELGNTIYF	TGCAGCGTTGGGGCCGGCGGGGAACTTGGAAACACCATATATTTT
NA	TRBV19	TRBJ2-2	few	CASTQNTGELFF	TGTGCCAGTACCCAGAACACCGGGGAGCTGTTTTTT
NA	TRBV20-1	TRBJ2-1	NA	CSGDGYNEQFF	TGCAGTGGGGACGGTTACAATGAGCAGTTCTTC
NA	TRBV5-8	TRBJ2-7	NA	CASSLGGQGPYEQYF	TGTGCCAGCAGCTTGGGGGGGCAGGGACCTTACGAGCAGTACTTC
NA	TRBV29-1	TRBJ1-2	NA	CSVSDSLGDGYTF	TGCAGCGTCTCGGACAGCCTGGGGGATGGCTACACCTTC
NA	TRBV2	TRBJ1-5	NA	CASSERQPQHF	TGTGCCAGCAGTGAAAGGCAGCCCCAGCATTTT
NA	TRBV29-1	TRBJ2-3	NA	CSVTDGSDTQYF	TGCAGCGTCACGGACGGGTCAGATACGCAGTATTTT
NA	TRBV2	TRBJ2-5	NA	CASSESYVETQYF	TGTGCCAGCAGTGAAAGCTACGTAGAGACCCAGTACTTC
TRBD2	TRBV30	TRBJ2-1	once	CAWSDPRGLAGVSSYNEQFF	TGTGCCTGGAGTGACCCCCGGGGACTAGCGGGGGTGAGCTCCTACAATGAGCAGTTCTTC
TRBD1	TRBV6-6	TRBJ2-7	NA	CASTYGSIGGQTYF	TGTGCCAGCACCTACGGGTCTATAGGGGGACAGACCTACTTC
NA	TRBV30	TRBJ2-1	NA	CAWSDTTAFF	TGTGCCTGGAGTGATACGACAGCCTTCTTC
NA	TRBV7-8	TRBJ2-7	NA	CASSPLHGASYEQYF	TGTGCCAGCAGCCCGCTCCACGGGGCTTCCTACGAGCAGTACTTC
NA	TRBV11-1	TRBJ2-2	NA	CASSSGLKEGELFF	TGTGCCAGCAGCTCGGGACTGAAAGAAGGGGAGCTGTTTTTT
NA	TRBV29-1	TRBJ1-1	once	CSVGNEVTAFF	TGCAGCGTTGGGAATGAGGTAACGGCTTTCTTT
NA	TRBV30	TRBJ1-2	NA	CAWSRLLRDTYGYTF	TGTGCCTGGAGCAGACTGCTTCGGGACACCTATGGCTACACCTTC